These T cell receptor beta chains were read from a single sample in a study of early T cells in non-severe SARS-CoV-2 infection. TCRdb recomputed calls from the 5' RACE reads with MiXCR, one row per CDR3 protein. This sample has about 34,000 distinct CDR3 sequences, with 5.7% found just once. Sequenced material: whole blood. The receptor source for this set is an adult who was a healthcare worker with PCR-confirmed SARS-CoV-2 infection or an uninfected control (not recorded which). Both conserved end residues are part of each CDR3. The D gene is left open where the match is weak. Rows may omit the clone size; those that give it use once, few, many or a size class.

- | 15 | - | TRBJ2-3 | TRBV7-8 | CASSSDPGYGDTQYF | TGTGCCAGCAGCTCCGACCCAGGGTATGGAGATACGCAGTATTTT
- | 13 | many | TRBJ1-6 | TRBV29-1 | CSVGDTTNSPLHF | TGCAGCGTTGGAGACACAACTAATTCACCCCTCCACTTT
- | 15 | many | TRBJ1-6 | TRBV6-6 | CASSYSEDSFSPLHF | TGTGCCAGCAGTTACTCTGAGGACAGTTTTTCACCCCTCCACTTT
- | 11 | many | TRBJ2-7 | TRBV11-2 | CASSLVYEQYF | TGTGCCAGCAGCTTAGTATACGAGCAGTACTTC
- | 12 | many | TRBJ1-6 | TRBV28 | CASRSVDSPLHF | TGTGCCAGCAGATCTGTGGATTCACCCCTCCACTTT
- | 16 | few | TRBJ2-1 | TRBV11-2 | CASSFHTGNLYNEQFF | TGTGCCAGCAGCTTTCACACAGGGAACCTATACAATGAGCAGTTCTTC
TRBD2 | 15 | few | TRBJ2-2 | TRBV6-6 | CASSAGTSRTGELFF | TGTGCCAGCAGTGCTGGGACTAGCAGAACCGGGGAGCTGTTTTTT
TRBD1 | 15 | many | TRBJ2-4 | TRBV12-3/TRBV12-4 | CASSLGTGLKNIQYF | TGTGCCAGCAGTTTGGGGACAGGGCTCAAAAACATTCAGTACTTC
- | 16 | - | TRBJ2-7 | TRBV7-3 | CASSLVPGPPGGEQYF | TGTGCCAGCAGCTTAGTTCCAGGGCCCCCCGGGGGCGAGCAGTACTTC
- | 14 | many | TRBJ2-2 | TRBV5-1 | CASSFRSGTGELFF | TGCGCCAGCAGCTTTAGGTCAGGGACCGGGGAGCTGTTTTTT
TRBD2 | 14 | many | TRBJ2-1 | TRBV7-3 | CASSLIAGNHEQFF | TGTGCCAGCAGCTTAATAGCGGGGAACCATGAGCAGTTCTTC
TRBD2 | 14 | - | TRBJ2-1 | TRBV6-1 | CASILLAGRNEQFF | TGTGCCAGCATTCTACTAGCGGGAAGGAATGAGCAGTTCTTC
- | 15 | many | TRBJ1-2 | TRBV18 | CASSQQGRANYGYTF | TGTGCCAGCTCGCAGCAGGGTAGGGCTAACTATGGCTACACCTTC
- | 15 | many | TRBJ1-2 | TRBV28 | CASRKVDTKYYGYTF | TGTGCCAGCAGGAAAGTAGACACCAAATACTATGGCTACACCTTC
TRBD1 | 15 | many | TRBJ1-3 | TRBV4-1 | CASSRGQGVGNTIYF | TGCGCCAGCAGCCGCGGACAGGGGGTCGGAAACACCATATATTTT
TRBD1 | 16 | few | TRBJ1-3 | TRBV7-2 | CASSPGTGRPGNTIYF | TGTGCCAGCAGCCCAGGGACAGGGCGGCCCGGAAACACCATATATTTT
- | 15 | many | TRBJ1-5 | TRBV7-8 | CASSLESGLNQPQHF | TGTGCCAGCAGCTTAGAATCAGGCTTAAATCAGCCCCAGCATTTT
- | 16 | few | TRBJ2-7 | TRBV7-2 | CASSNGDMSFPYEQYF | TGTGCCAGCAGCAACGGTGACATGTCGTTCCCCTACGAGCAGTACTTC
- | 15 | many | TRBJ2-1 | TRBV4-2 | CASSQGLGPYNEQFF | TGTGCCAGCAGCCAAGGCCTGGGCCCCTACAATGAGCAGTTCTTC
TRBD1 | 14 | many | TRBJ1-4 | TRBV5-1 | CASSLVTGFEKLFF | TGCGCCAGCAGCTTGGTGACAGGGTTTGAAAAACTGTTTTTT